The rows below give T cell receptor beta chains drawn from one sample of a study of shared clonotypes between healthy human individuals. Sequencing was performed with immunoSEQ multiplex PCR; in TCRdb, only in-frame clones are kept and a portion is missing. The data contain millions of clones, around 94% of them singletons. Specimen: naive CD4+ T cells sorted from blood. These receptors were taken from a man aged 18 to 30 in good health. CDR3s include the opening cysteine and the closing phenylalanine or tryptophan. The order of the fields is clone size, D gene, V gene, J gene, CDR3 DNA, CDR3 protein. The D gene is left open where the match is weak. The size field is filled for only some rows; it gives once, few, many or a size class.

-	TRBD1	TRBV7-2	TRBJ2-7	TGTGCCAGCAGCCCGGGACAGCCCTCCCTTTCCTACGAGCAGTACTTC	CASSPGQPSLSYEQYF
-	-	TRBV14	TRBJ2-5	TGTGCCAGCAGCCAATTGGGGCAGACCCAGTACTTC	CASSQLGQTQYF
-	TRBD2	TRBV5-1	TRBJ2-1	TGCGCCAGCAGCTTGGGACTAGCGGCTTACAATGAGCAGTTCTTC	CASSLGLAAYNEQFF
-	-	TRBV10-3	TRBJ2-7	TGTGCCATCAGTGCGGGAGGGGACAGGGACAGATTC	CAISAGGDRDRF
few	TRBD2	TRBV6-6	TRBJ2-4	TGTGCCAGCAGCTCTCCCACTAGCGCTCAGTACTTC	CASSSPTSAQYF
-	-	TRBV6-1	TRBJ2-2	TGTGCCAGCAGTGATAGCTCCATCGGGGAGCTGTTTTTT	CASSDSSIGELFF
-	-	TRBV5-4	TRBJ2-3	TGTGCCAGCAGCGGACCCCCCCAGCGGGGCACAGATACGCAGTATTTT	CASSGPPQRGTDTQYF
once	TRBD1	TRBV18	TRBJ1-5	TGTGCCAGCTCACCGACAGGGAGCGGTCAGCCCCAGCATTTT	CASSPTGSGQPQHF
-	-	TRBV6-1	TRBJ1-1	TGTGCCAGCAGTGAAGTGTTGGGAGGGGTCCCTGAAGCTTTCTTT	CASSEVLGGVPEAFF
-	-	TRBV5-5	TRBJ1-5	TGTGCCAGCAGCTTTGGGAGGGACAATCAGCCCCAGCATTTT	CASSFGRDNQPQHF
few	-	TRBV5-1	TRBJ1-1	TGCGCCAGCAGCCACAGGGAGGGTACTGAAGCTTTCTTT	CASSHREGTEAFF
-	-	TRBV10-3	TRBJ2-7	TGTGCCATCAGTGACCCGGGGCAGGGATCGTACGAGCAGTACTTC	CAISDPGQGSYEQYF
-	-	TRBV30	TRBJ2-1	TGTGCCTGGAGTCGCCTACTAGTACCTGGGCAGTTCTTC	CAWSRLLVPGQFF
few	TRBD1	TRBV6-5	TRBJ1-1	TGTGCCAGCAGCCAAGGGGACAGGGTGGGGGCTGAAGCTTTCTTT	CASSQGDRVGAEAFF
-	TRBD2	TRBV5-1	TRBJ2-3	TGCGCCAGCAGCTCCCGCGGGGGGGTCACAGATACGCAGTATTTT	CASSSRGGVTDTQYF